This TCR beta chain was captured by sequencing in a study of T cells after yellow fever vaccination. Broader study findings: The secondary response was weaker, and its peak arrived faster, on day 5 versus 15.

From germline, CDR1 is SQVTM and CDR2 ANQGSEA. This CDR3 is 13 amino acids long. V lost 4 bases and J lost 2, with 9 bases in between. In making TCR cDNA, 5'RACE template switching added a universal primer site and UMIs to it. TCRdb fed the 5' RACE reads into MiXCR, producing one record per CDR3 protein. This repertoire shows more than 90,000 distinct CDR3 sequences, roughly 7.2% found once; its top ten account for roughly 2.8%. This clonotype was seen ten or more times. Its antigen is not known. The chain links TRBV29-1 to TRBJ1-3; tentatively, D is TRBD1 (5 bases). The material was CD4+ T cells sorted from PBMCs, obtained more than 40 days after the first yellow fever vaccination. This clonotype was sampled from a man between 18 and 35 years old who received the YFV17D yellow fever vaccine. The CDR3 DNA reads TGCAGCGTTGTCGGGGGTGCTGGAAACACCATATATTTT. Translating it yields CSVVGGAGNTIYF.